Listed here is a single T cell receptor beta chain. Under the authors' procedure: For nucleated cells, counts were estimated from reference gene primer amplification. Measured with immunoSEQ multiplex PCR; TCRdb has only the in-frame clones, and not every one. V and J calls and clone size are as listed in that table; D and trimming were resolved from the DNA. Of over 200,000 clones in the sample, around 86% are singletons; the top ten hold 5.1%. The data stem from a study of blood T cell repertoires in COVID-19. About the study: Sites in the United States, Italy and Spain provided acute and convalescent COVID-19 samples. T cells, B-cell-depleted T cells, or PBMCs provided the cDNA or gDNA that served as material.

V lost 4 bases and J lost 4, with 13 bases in between. Looked up from germline, CDR1 is LNHDA and CDR2 is SQIVND (reference sequence). The CDR3 is 14 residues long. The sequence came from a human donor in a cohort sampled during active COVID-19. The chain carries TRBV19 and TRBJ1-2, with a weak D call TRBD1 (6 bases). Sequenced material: peripheral blood. The CDR3 loop is CASSNHRDRYGYTF. The CDR3 nucleotides read TGTGCCAGTAGTAACCACAGGGATCGCTATGGCTACACCTTC.